Sequencing of this T cell receptor (beta chain) was carried out in a study of T-cell reconstitution after alpha-beta-depleted transplantation in children (dated by TCRdb to the mid-2010s). Looking at the study overall: The study quantitatively tracked T-cell immune reconstitution after TCRalphabeta/CD19-depleted allogeneic hematopoietic cell transplantation in children using TCR repertoire profiling.

Relative to germline, V is 0 bases shorter and J is 0 bases shorter, with 9 bases between their ends. Including the terminal cysteine and phenylalanine, the CDR3 comprises 15 residues. Only the CDR3 portion is preserved as DNA: 45 bases, with reading frame beginning at the first base. CDR1 and CDR2 (MGHRA, YSYEKL) derive from the germline V gene. As concerns this clonotype: Its specific antigen is unknown. No much larger clone exists at a distance of one base, and base qualities are not known.

The receptor library was made with PCR. TCRdb lists the instrument as Illumina HiSeq 2500. Molecular barcoding was employed in the preparation of TCR libraries, with unique molecular identifiers being used to normalize TCRbeta repertoire quantification. The public sequencing data were trimmed at Q25 with fastp and processed into clonotypes with MiXCR by TCRdb, which kept only in-frame beta chains. Under each unique CDR3 protein, matching rows form one entry showing the most common genes and DNA. A total of a few hundred thousand distinct CDR3 sequences appear in this sample, roughly a tenth of them only once. The ten largest clones capture 5% to 6.5% of the sample.

The receptor's source is a human donor who donated a stem cell graft to a child with acute myeloid leukemia. The V and J segments used are TRBV4-1 and TRBJ2-7, with the D gene uncertain. The input for sequencing was PBMCs from the stem cell graft donor, taken from the stem cell graft. The DNA sequence is TGCGCCAGCAGCCAAGATGATAGTAACTCCTACGAGCAGTACTTC. Its protein is CASSQDDSNSYEQYF.